The clone carrying this T cell receptor (beta chain) was detected once. The data belong to a study of blood T cell repertoires in COVID-19. Study-level background: PBMCs, B-cell-depleted T cells, or T cells were the source of the cDNA or gDNA that made up the material.

Living in roughly 23 US areas, the participants were between about 18 and 100 years of age. The CDR3 contains 12 residues. Trimming took off 4 bases at V and 3 bases at J, with 7 bases between the two ends. Germline CDR1 is SGHDN and CDR2 is FVKESK. Original analysis: Reference gene primers were amplified, and this amplification served to estimate nucleated cell counts. Sequencing used immunoSEQ multiplex PCR; TCRdb keeps in-frame clones, though not all of them. The DNA gave D and trimming, while V, J and clone size come from that table. The data hold 150,000 to 200,000 clones, with approximately 77% observed a single time.

The receptor's source is a man in his sixties who had recovered from COVID-19. The chain has TRBV14 and TRBJ2-7; D possibly corresponds to TRBD1 (5 bases). The sample taken for sequencing was PBMCs or T cells enriched from blood (not recorded which). This CDR3 reads CASSLTVYEQYF. CDR3 coding DNA: TGTGCCAGCAGCCTGACAGTCTACGAGCAGTACTTC.